The entry that follows covers one TCR beta chain sequence. The germline gives CDR1 SGHNT, CDR2 YYREEE (reference sequence). The ends were cut back, 5 bases at V and 1 base at J, with 18 bases in the middle. There are 16 residues in the CDR3. The sample belongs to a study of Ad26.COV2.S vaccination and SARS-CoV-2 variants. As to treatment: roughly 20 received Ad26.COV2.S at low or high dose, single or two shots; several received placebo; per-sample allocation not given. Samples analyzed were those drawn on day 63 after the first vaccine or placebo injection. Here immunoSEQ multiplex PCR was the method, and the copy in TCRdb shows in-frame clones only, minus some. The sample has about 400,000 clones, about nine tenths seen once.

This sequence was found in a person aged 18-60 years who received the Ad26.COV2.S COVID-19 vaccine or a placebo. V is TRBV5-4 and J is TRBJ2-5; maybe TRBD1 (5 bases). Sequenced here: peripheral blood, sampled in a trial of Ad26.COV2.S vaccine versus placebo. The DNA of the CDR3 is TGTGCCAGCAGTTCCTTCAGGGAAAACCTCCAAGAGACCCAGTACTTC. Its protein is CASSSFRENLQETQYF.